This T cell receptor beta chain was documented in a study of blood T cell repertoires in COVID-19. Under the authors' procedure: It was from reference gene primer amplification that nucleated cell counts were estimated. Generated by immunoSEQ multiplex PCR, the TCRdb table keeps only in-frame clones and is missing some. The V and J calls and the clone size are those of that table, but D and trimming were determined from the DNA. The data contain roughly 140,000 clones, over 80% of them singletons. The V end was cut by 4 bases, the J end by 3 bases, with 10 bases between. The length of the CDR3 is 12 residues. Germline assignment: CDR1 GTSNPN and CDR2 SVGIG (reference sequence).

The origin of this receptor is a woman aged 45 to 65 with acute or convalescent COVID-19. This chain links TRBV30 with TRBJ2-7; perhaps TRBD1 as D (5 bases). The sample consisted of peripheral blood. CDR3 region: CAWTITGYEQYF. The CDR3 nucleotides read TGTGCCTGGACCATTACAGGCTACGAGCAGTACTTC.